These T cell receptor beta chains were read from a single sample in a study of identical twins. TCRdb fed the 5' RACE reads into MiXCR, producing one record per CDR3 protein. The repertoire holds roughly 490,000 distinct CDR3 sequences, with roughly an eighth as singletons. This same sample was also taken into another study, of yellow fever vaccine responses in identical twins.

The material sequenced was CD4+ T cells sorted from blood. The receptor source for this set is a woman aged 18-29 years in good health. CDR3s include the opening cysteine and the closing phenylalanine or tryptophan. The D gene is left open where the match is weak. Size is stated for part of the rows, as once, few or many counts, or as a class when the clone is expanded.

v_gene: TRBV11-3; j_gene: TRBJ2-2; abundance: few; d_gene: -; CDR3aa: CASSLPRTGELFF; CDR3nt: TGTGCCAGCAGCTTACCCAGGACCGGGGAGCTGTTTTTT
v_gene: TRBV7-8; j_gene: TRBJ2-3; abundance: few; d_gene: -; CDR3aa: CASSFPGGAQGDTQYF; CDR3nt: TGTGCCAGCAGCTTCCCGGGCGGGGCCCAGGGGGATACGCAGTATTTT
v_gene: TRBV3-1; j_gene: TRBJ2-7; abundance: many; d_gene: TRBD2; CDR3aa: CASSQELAGAYEQYF; CDR3nt: TGTGCCAGCAGCCAAGAACTAGCGGGGGCCTACGAGCAGTACTTC
v_gene: TRBV24-1; j_gene: TRBJ2-3; abundance: -; d_gene: TRBD1; CDR3aa: CATSTGGQGGTDTQYF; CDR3nt: TGTGCCACCAGTACGGGGGGACAGGGGGGCACAGATACGCAGTATTTT
v_gene: TRBV28; j_gene: TRBJ2-7; abundance: -; d_gene: TRBD1; CDR3aa: CASSPDRGPSYEQYF; CDR3nt: TGTGCCAGCAGTCCGGACAGGGGGCCTTCCTACGAGCAGTACTTC
v_gene: TRBV2; j_gene: TRBJ2-5; abundance: -; d_gene: -; CDR3aa: CATRQAGETQYF; CDR3nt: TGTGCCACCAGACAGGCGGGGGAGACCCAGTACTTC
v_gene: TRBV12-3/TRBV12-4; j_gene: TRBJ2-3; abundance: many; d_gene: -; CDR3aa: CASSSGRGRLGTDTQYF; CDR3nt: TGTGCCAGCAGTTCAGGGAGGGGGCGCCTCGGCACAGATACGCAGTATTTT
v_gene: TRBV7-8; j_gene: TRBJ2-3; abundance: -; d_gene: -; CDR3aa: CASSFDATDTQYF; CDR3nt: TGTGCCAGCAGCTTCGACGCAACAGATACGCAGTATTTT
v_gene: TRBV20-1; j_gene: TRBJ2-1; abundance: -; d_gene: TRBD2; CDR3aa: CSAEDRKSGGSYNEQFF; CDR3nt: TGCAGTGCTGAGGACAGAAAAAGCGGGGGCTCCTACAATGAGCAGTTCTTC
v_gene: TRBV6-2/TRBV6-3; j_gene: TRBJ2-2; abundance: many; d_gene: -; CDR3aa: CASSLGTRIGGELFF; CDR3nt: TGTGCCAGCAGCCTCGGGACTCGAATTGGCGGGGAGCTGTTTTTT
v_gene: TRBV20-1; j_gene: TRBJ2-5; abundance: few; d_gene: -; CDR3aa: CSARRGLQRKTQYF; CDR3nt: TGCAGTGCTAGGCGGGGTTTGCAGCGCAAGACCCAGTACTTC
v_gene: TRBV7-9; j_gene: TRBJ1-1; abundance: few; d_gene: -; CDR3aa: CASSYPGPQNTEAFF; CDR3nt: TGTGCCAGCAGCTATCCGGGACCACAGAACACTGAAGCTTTCTTT
v_gene: TRBV7-9; j_gene: TRBJ1-5; abundance: -; d_gene: TRBD1; CDR3aa: CASSLMAGGGGNQPQHF; CDR3nt: TGTGCCAGCAGCTTAATGGCAGGGGGCGGTGGCAATCAGCCCCAGCATTTT
v_gene: TRBV2; j_gene: TRBJ1-4; abundance: few; d_gene: -; CDR3aa: CASSYGAGGLFF; CDR3nt: TGTGCCAGCAGTTACGGGGCAGGCGGCCTTTTTTTT
v_gene: TRBV24-1; j_gene: TRBJ2-4; abundance: -; d_gene: -; CDR3aa: CATPREVKNIQYF; CDR3nt: TGTGCCACCCCACGGGAAGTCAAAAACATTCAGTACTTC
v_gene: TRBV3-1; j_gene: TRBJ1-5; abundance: -; d_gene: -; CDR3aa: CASSQGGTMGSHQPQHF; CDR3nt: TGTGCCAGCAGCCAGGGTGGCACCATGGGTAGTCATCAGCCCCAGCATTTT
v_gene: TRBV6-2/TRBV6-3; j_gene: TRBJ2-5; abundance: few; d_gene: TRBD2; CDR3aa: CASSYLRGRVGETQYF; CDR3nt: TGTGCCAGCAGTTACTTACGCGGGAGGGTTGGAGAGACCCAGTACTTC
v_gene: TRBV20-1; j_gene: TRBJ2-7; abundance: -; d_gene: TRBD1; CDR3aa: CSAVGQGTFYEQYF; CDR3nt: TGCAGTGCTGTGGGACAGGGGACCTTCTACGAGCAGTACTTC
v_gene: TRBV10-3; j_gene: TRBJ2-2; abundance: few; d_gene: -; CDR3aa: CAISPNQGSTGELFF; CDR3nt: TGTGCCATCAGCCCAAACCAGGGGTCCACCGGGGAGCTGTTTTTT
v_gene: TRBV20-1; j_gene: TRBJ2-5; abundance: -; d_gene: -; CDR3aa: CSARGASEETQYF; CDR3nt: TGCAGTGCTAGGGGGGCTAGCGAGGAGACCCAGTACTTC
v_gene: TRBV12-5; j_gene: TRBJ1-2; abundance: -; d_gene: TRBD1; CDR3aa: CASGRTGVDGYTF; CDR3nt: TGTGCTAGTGGCCGCACAGGGGTGGATGGCTACACCTTC
v_gene: TRBV5-1; j_gene: TRBJ2-7; abundance: -; d_gene: TRBD1; CDR3aa: CASRRDRGPEQYF; CDR3nt: TGCGCCAGCAGGAGGGACAGGGGCCCCGAGCAGTACTTC
v_gene: TRBV11-1; j_gene: TRBJ2-3; abundance: -; d_gene: TRBD1; CDR3aa: CASSLDYLRTGKGTDTQYF; CDR3nt: TGTGCCAGCAGCCTTGACTATCTGAGGACAGGGAAGGGCACAGATACGCAGTATTTT
v_gene: TRBV15; j_gene: TRBJ2-3; abundance: -; d_gene: -; CDR3aa: CATKPNGGKRDTQYF; CDR3nt: TGTGCCACCAAACCAAATGGCGGGAAAAGAGATACGCAGTATTTT
v_gene: TRBV7-2; j_gene: TRBJ2-2; abundance: few; d_gene: -; CDR3aa: CASSPKGSTTNTGELFF; CDR3nt: TGTGCCAGCAGCCCAAAGGGGTCGACTACGAACACCGGGGAGCTGTTTTTT
v_gene: TRBV4-1; j_gene: TRBJ2-5; abundance: -; d_gene: TRBD2; CDR3aa: CASSQRASGMVETQYF; CDR3nt: TGCGCCAGCAGCCAACGGGCTAGCGGGATGGTAGAGACCCAGTACTTC
v_gene: TRBV9; j_gene: TRBJ1-1; abundance: few; d_gene: -; CDR3aa: CASSVWEGISMNTEAFF; CDR3nt: TGTGCCAGCAGCGTTTGGGAAGGCATCAGCATGAACACTGAAGCTTTCTTT
v_gene: TRBV30; j_gene: TRBJ2-1; abundance: -; d_gene: TRBD1; CDR3aa: CAWSAGTGGFYEQFF; CDR3nt: TGTGCCTGGAGCGCCGGGACAGGGGGCTTTTATGAGCAGTTCTTC
v_gene: TRBV11-1; j_gene: TRBJ2-3; abundance: many; d_gene: -; CDR3aa: CASSLAEGKTQYF; CDR3nt: TGTGCCAGCAGCTTAGCGGAGGGGAAAACGCAGTATTTT
v_gene: TRBV24-1; j_gene: TRBJ2-3; abundance: few; d_gene: TRBD2; CDR3aa: CATSDPGLAGTDTQYF; CDR3nt: TGTGCCACCAGTGATCCGGGACTAGCGGGCACAGATACGCAGTATTTT
v_gene: TRBV28; j_gene: TRBJ2-4; abundance: few; d_gene: -; CDR3aa: CASRSDSLRAKNIQYF; CDR3nt: TGTGCCAGCAGATCCGACAGTCTCCGGGCCAAAAACATTCAGTACTTC
v_gene: TRBV28; j_gene: TRBJ1-6; abundance: few; d_gene: -; CDR3aa: CASSVSRGYNSPLHF; CDR3nt: TGTGCCAGCAGTGTCTCAAGGGGGTATAATTCACCCCTCCACTTT
v_gene: TRBV5-1; j_gene: TRBJ2-5; abundance: few; d_gene: -; CDR3aa: CASSLERGTVETQYF; CDR3nt: TGCGCCAGCAGCTTGGAGAGGGGGACGGTGGAGACCCAGTACTTC
v_gene: TRBV12-3/TRBV12-4; j_gene: TRBJ1-1; abundance: few; d_gene: -; CDR3aa: CASRTGIQHYTEAFF; CDR3nt: TGTGCCAGCAGAACAGGAATTCAACATTACACTGAAGCTTTCTTT
v_gene: TRBV20-1; j_gene: TRBJ2-7; abundance: -; d_gene: TRBD1; CDR3aa: CSARGPGQGEDEQYF; CDR3nt: TGCAGTGCTAGAGGCCCAGGACAGGGGGAGGACGAGCAGTACTTC
v_gene: TRBV7-6; j_gene: TRBJ2-7; abundance: few; d_gene: -; CDR3aa: CASSLGLRGTITYEQYF; CDR3nt: TGTGCCAGCAGCTTAGGTCTCAGGGGTACGATAACCTACGAGCAGTACTTC
v_gene: TRBV28; j_gene: TRBJ2-5; abundance: -; d_gene: -; CDR3aa: CASSTSLYQETQYF; CDR3nt: -
v_gene: TRBV18; j_gene: TRBJ2-3; abundance: few; d_gene: -; CDR3aa: CASSPLDEGAQYF; CDR3nt: TGTGCCAGCTCACCATTAGATGAAGGTGCGCAGTATTTT
v_gene: TRBV20-1; j_gene: TRBJ2-7; abundance: -; d_gene: -; CDR3aa: CSARGDRNYEQYF; CDR3nt: TGCAGTGCTAGAGGCGACAGAAACTACGAGCAGTACTTC
v_gene: TRBV7-9; j_gene: TRBJ1-1; abundance: few; d_gene: -; CDR3aa: CASSLQGMGTEAFF; CDR3nt: TGTGCCAGCAGCTTACAGGGTATGGGCACTGAAGCTTTCTTT
v_gene: TRBV15; j_gene: TRBJ1-5; abundance: -; d_gene: -; CDR3aa: CATSRQQGMWNQPQHF; CDR3nt: TGTGCCACCAGCAGACAACAGGGTATGTGGAATCAGCCCCAGCATTTT
v_gene: TRBV4-1; j_gene: TRBJ2-1; abundance: few; d_gene: TRBD2; CDR3aa: CASSQDPSGRGGNEQFF; CDR3nt: TGCGCCAGCAGCCAAGATCCAAGCGGGAGGGGCGGCAATGAGCAGTTCTTC
v_gene: TRBV12-3/TRBV12-4; j_gene: TRBJ1-5; abundance: -; d_gene: TRBD1; CDR3aa: CASSSGTGGGNQPQHF; CDR3nt: TGTGCCAGCAGTTCGGGTACAGGGGGCGGCAATCAGCCCCAGCATTTT
v_gene: TRBV5-4; j_gene: TRBJ2-5; abundance: few; d_gene: TRBD1; CDR3aa: CASSMTGAIPGTQYF; CDR3nt: TGTGCCAGCAGCATGACAGGGGCTATCCCTGGGACCCAGTACTTC
v_gene: TRBV6-5; j_gene: TRBJ2-3; abundance: few; d_gene: TRBD2; CDR3aa: CASSYSIVAGGPSTDTQYF; CDR3nt: TGTGCCAGCAGTTACTCGATAGTAGCGGGAGGGCCAAGCACAGATACGCAGTATTTT
v_gene: TRBV7-2; j_gene: TRBJ2-5; abundance: few; d_gene: -; CDR3aa: CASRGGMETQYF; CDR3nt: TGTGCCAGCAGGGGGGGTATGGAGACCCAGTACTTC
v_gene: TRBV28; j_gene: TRBJ2-2; abundance: many; d_gene: -; CDR3aa: CASSLLGLLTTGELFF; CDR3nt: TGTGCCAGCAGTTTATTAGGGCTCCTGACCACCGGGGAGCTGTTTTTT
v_gene: TRBV6-2/TRBV6-3; j_gene: TRBJ1-1; abundance: -; d_gene: -; CDR3aa: CASKLPSATEAFF; CDR3nt: TGTGCCAGCAAGTTGCCATCAGCCACTGAAGCTTTCTTT
v_gene: TRBV20-1; j_gene: TRBJ2-1; abundance: few; d_gene: -; CDR3aa: CSASPGVNEQFF; CDR3nt: TGCAGTGCTAGTCCCGGGGTCAATGAGCAGTTCTTC